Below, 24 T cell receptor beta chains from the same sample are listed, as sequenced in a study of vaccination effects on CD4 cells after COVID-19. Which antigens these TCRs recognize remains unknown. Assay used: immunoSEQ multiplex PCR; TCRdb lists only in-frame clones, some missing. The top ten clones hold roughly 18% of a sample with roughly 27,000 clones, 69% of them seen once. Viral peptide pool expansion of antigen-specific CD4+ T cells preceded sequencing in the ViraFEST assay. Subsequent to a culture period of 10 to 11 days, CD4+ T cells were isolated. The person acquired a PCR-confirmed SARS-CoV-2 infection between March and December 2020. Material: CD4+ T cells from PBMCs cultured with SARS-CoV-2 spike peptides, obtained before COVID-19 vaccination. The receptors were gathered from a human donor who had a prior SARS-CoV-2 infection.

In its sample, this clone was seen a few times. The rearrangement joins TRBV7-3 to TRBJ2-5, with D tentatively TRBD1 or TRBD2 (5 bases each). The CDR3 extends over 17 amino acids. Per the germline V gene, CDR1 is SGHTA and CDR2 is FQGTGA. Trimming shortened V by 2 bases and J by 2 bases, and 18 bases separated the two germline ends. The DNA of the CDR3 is TGTGCCAGCAGCTTAGGGAGTGGGGGAGCGGAACAAGAGACCCAGTACTTC. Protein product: CASSLGSGGAEQETQYF.

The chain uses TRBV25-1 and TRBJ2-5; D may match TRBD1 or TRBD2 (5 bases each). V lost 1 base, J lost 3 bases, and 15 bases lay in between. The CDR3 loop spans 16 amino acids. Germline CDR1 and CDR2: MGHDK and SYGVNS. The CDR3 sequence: CASSEWGPAAKETQYF. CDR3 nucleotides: TGTGCCAGCAGTGAATGGGGACCCGCTGCCAAAGAGACCCAGTACTTC.

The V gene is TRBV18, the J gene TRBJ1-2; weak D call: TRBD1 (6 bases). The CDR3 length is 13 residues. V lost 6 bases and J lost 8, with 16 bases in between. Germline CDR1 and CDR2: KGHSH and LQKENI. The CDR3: CASSGNSGVGYTF. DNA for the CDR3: TGTGCCAGCTCCGGGAATTCAGGGGTCGGCTACACCTTC. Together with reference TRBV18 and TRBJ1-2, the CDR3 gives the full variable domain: NAGVMQNPRHLVRRRGQEARLRCSPMKGHSHVYWYRQLPEEGLKFMVYLQKENIIDESGMPKERFSAEFPKEGPSILRIQQVVRGDSAAYFCASSGNSGVGYTFGSGTRLTVV.

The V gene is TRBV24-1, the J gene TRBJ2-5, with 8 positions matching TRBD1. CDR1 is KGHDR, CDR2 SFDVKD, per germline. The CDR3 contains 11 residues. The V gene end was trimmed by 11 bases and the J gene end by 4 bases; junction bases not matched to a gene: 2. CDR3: CASGQGETQYF. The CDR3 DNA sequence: TGTGCCAGCGGACAGGGAGAGACCCAGTACTTC.

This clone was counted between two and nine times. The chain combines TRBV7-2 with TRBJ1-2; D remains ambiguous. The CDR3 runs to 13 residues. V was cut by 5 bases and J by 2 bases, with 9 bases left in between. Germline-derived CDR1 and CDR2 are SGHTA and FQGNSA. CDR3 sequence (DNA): TGTGCCAGCAGCGGCACGGGGAACTATGGCTACACCTTC. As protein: CASSGTGNYGYTF.

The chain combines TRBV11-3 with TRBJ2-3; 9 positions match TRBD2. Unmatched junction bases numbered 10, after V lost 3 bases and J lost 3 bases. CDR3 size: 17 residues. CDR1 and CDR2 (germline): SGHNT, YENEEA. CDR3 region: CASSLQREVVWTDTQYF. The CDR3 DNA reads TGTGCCAGCAGCTTGCAGCGGGAGGTCGTTTGGACAGATACGCAGTATTTT.

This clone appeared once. The DNA for the CDR3 is TGTGCCACCAGCCAGCGGGTGAGGAATGAGCAGTTCTTC. As protein: CATSQRVRNEQFF. The rearrangement links TRBV15 to TRBJ2-1; perhaps TRBD2 as D (6 bases). V was trimmed by 5 bases and J by 7 bases, leaving 12 bases between them. Per germline, CDR1 LNHNV and CDR2 YYDKDF (reference sequence). This CDR3 is 13 amino acids long.

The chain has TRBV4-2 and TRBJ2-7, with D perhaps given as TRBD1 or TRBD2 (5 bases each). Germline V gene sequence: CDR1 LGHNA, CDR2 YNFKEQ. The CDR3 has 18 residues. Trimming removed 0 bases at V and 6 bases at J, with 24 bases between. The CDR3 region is CASSQDAVRGLEDREQYF. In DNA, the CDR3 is TGTGCCAGCAGCCAAGATGCTGTACGGGGCCTAGAAGATCGCGAGCAGTACTTC.

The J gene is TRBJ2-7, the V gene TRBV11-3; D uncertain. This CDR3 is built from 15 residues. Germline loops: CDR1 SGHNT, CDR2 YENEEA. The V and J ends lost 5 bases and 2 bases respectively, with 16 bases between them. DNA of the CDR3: TGTGCCAGCAGCAATTTCGAAAAATCGCCCTACGAGCAGTACTTC. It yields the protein CASSNFEKSPYEQYF.

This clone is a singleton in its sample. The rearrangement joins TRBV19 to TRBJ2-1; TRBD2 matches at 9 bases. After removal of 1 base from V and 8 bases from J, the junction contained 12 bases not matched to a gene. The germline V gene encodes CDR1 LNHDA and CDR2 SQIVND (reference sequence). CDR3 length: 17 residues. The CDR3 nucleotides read TGTGCCAGTAGTATAGGAAAGGGACTAGCCCCCAACGATGAGCAGTTCTTC. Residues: CASSIGKGLAPNDEQFF.

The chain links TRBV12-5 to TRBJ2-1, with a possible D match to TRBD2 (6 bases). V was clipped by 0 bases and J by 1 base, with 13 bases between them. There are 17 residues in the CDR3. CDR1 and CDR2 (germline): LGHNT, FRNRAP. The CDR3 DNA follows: TGTGCTAGTGGTTTGGTTACCGGGAGTTGGTCCTACAATGAGCAGTTCTTC. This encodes CASGLVTGSWSYNEQFF.

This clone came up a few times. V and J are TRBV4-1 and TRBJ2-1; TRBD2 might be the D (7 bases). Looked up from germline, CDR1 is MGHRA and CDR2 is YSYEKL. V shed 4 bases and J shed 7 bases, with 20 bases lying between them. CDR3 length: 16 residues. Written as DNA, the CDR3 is TGCGCCAGCAGCCGAGGGGGGCGGGCGGGAGAAAATGAGCAGTTCTTC. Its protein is CASSRGGRAGENEQFF.

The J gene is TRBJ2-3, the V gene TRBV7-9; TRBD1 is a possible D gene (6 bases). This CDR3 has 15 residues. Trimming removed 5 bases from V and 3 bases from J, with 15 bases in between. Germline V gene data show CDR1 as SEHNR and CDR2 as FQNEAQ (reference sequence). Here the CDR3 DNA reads TGTGCCAGCAGCACAGGGAGAGGTGGTACAGATACGCAGTATTTT. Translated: CASSTGRGGTDTQYF.

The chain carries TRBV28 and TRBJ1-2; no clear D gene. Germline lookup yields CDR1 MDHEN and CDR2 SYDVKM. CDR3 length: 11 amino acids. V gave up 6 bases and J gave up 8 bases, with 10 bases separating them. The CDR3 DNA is TGTGCCAGCAGGGAACCAAGGGGCTACACCTTC. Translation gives CASREPRGYTF.

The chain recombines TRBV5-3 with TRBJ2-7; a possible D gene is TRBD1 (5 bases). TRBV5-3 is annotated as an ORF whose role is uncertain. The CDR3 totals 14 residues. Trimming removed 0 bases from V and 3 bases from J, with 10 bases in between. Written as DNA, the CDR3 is TGTGCCAGAAGCTTGGTGGCAGGGCTCTACGAGCAGTACTTC. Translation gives CARSLVAGLYEQYF.

The CDR3 is CASSSLYPTEAFF. The CDR3 DNA follows: TGTGCCAGCAGCTCACTGTACCCCACTGAAGCTTTCTTT. The chain uses TRBV11-2 and TRBJ1-1; D is ambiguous. The ends were cut back, 4 bases at V and 4 bases at J, with 10 bases in the middle. The CDR3 consists of 13 residues. Per the germline V gene, CDR1 is SGHAT and CDR2 is FQNNGV.

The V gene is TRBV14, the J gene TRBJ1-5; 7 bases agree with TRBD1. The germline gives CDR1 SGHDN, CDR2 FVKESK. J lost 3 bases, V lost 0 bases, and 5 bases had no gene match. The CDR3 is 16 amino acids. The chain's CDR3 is CASSQDGTDINQPQHF. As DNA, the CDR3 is TGTGCCAGCAGCCAAGATGGGACAGACATCAATCAGCCCCAGCATTTT.

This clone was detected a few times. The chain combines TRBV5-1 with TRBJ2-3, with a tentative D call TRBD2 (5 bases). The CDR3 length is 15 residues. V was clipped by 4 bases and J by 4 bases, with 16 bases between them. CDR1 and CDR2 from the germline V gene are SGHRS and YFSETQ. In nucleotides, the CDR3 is TGCGCCAGCAGCCTACTGATGCACGGGGCAGATACGCAGTATTTT. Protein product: CASSLLMHGADTQYF.

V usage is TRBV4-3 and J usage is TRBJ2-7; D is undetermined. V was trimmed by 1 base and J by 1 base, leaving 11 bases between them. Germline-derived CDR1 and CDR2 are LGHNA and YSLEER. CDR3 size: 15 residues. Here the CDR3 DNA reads TGCGCCAGCAGCCAAGTTTTTCTAAGGTCCTACGAGCAGTACTTC. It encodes CASSQVFLRSYEQYF.

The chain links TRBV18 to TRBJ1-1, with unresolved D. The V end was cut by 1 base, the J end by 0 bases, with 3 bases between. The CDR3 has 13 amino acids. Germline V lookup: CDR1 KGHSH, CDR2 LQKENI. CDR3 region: CASSPLVNTEAFF. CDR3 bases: TGTGCCAGCTCACCACTTGTGAACACTGAAGCTTTCTTT.

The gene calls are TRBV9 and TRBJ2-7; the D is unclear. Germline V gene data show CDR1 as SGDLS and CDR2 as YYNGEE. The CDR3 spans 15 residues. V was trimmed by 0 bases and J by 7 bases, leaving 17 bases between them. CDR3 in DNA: TGTGCCAGCAGCGTAGGGGTGACACAGAGGCAAGAGCAGTACTTC. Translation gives CASSVGVTQRQEQYF.

The CDR3 nucleotides are TGTGCCAGCAGCTGCCCCCCGTTAATCTATGGCTACACCTTC. It encodes CASSCPPLIYGYTF. The V call is TRBV6-9, the J call TRBJ1-2; D is unresolved. V shed 6 bases and J shed 4 bases, with 15 bases lying between them. The CDR3 is 14 amino acids. Germline V gives CDR1 MNHGY, CDR2 SVAAGI.

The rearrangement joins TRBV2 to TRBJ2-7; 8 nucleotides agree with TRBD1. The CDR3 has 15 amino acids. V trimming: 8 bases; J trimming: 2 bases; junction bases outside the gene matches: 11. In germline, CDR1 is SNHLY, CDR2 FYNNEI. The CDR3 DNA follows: TGTGCCAGCCGCGTAGCCGAGACAGGGGCCTACGAGCAGTACTTC. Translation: CASRVAETGAYEQYF.

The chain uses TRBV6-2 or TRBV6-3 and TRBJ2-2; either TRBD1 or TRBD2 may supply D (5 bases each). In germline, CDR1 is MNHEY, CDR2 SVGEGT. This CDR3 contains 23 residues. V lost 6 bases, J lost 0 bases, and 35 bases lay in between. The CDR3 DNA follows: TGTGCCAGCAGCCCCCGAGGGGAGCACTGGACCCGGAAAATGCGCGCGAACACCGGGGAGCTGTTTTTT. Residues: CASSPRGEHWTRKMRANTGELFF.